Listed below are T cell receptor beta chains from one sample, sequenced in a study of radiotherapy plus CTLA-4 blockade in lung cancer. Only in-frame clones appear in the TCRdb table, and some are missing; sequencing was by immunoSEQ multiplex PCR. The table records 80,000 or so clones, about 78% of them present only once. The source was peripheral blood, collected from a patient treated with radiotherapy plus ipilimumab. Source of these receptors: a human donor with non-small cell lung cancer who had a partial response to radiotherapy plus ipilimumab. Some clones in this sample may be carry-over from other donors' samples. Both conserved end residues are part of each CDR3. Each record gives: J gene, D gene, clone size, V gene, CDR3 DNA, CDR3 protein. D genes are given only for firm matches. Expanded clones get a size class; other rows say once, few or many, or leave the size out.

>TRBJ2-7|.|.|TRBV5-1
TGCGCCAGCAGCTTGGGAGGGTTCTCCTACGAGCAGTACTTC
CASSLGGFSYEQYF
>TRBJ2-1|TRBD1|once|TRBV5-1
TGCGCCAGCAGCTATAGGACAGGGGCGCTGAATGAGCAGTTCTTC
CASSYRTGALNEQFF
>TRBJ2-4|.|.|TRBV7-2
TGTGCCAGCAGCTTAGTTGGGCGGGACATTCAGTACTTC
CASSLVGRDIQYF
>TRBJ2-1|TRBD2|.|TRBV5-1
TGCGCCAGCACCCTAGCGGGAGGTTACAATGAGCAGTTCTTC
CASTLAGGYNEQFF
>TRBJ2-1|TRBD2|.|TRBV9
TGTGCCAGCGGGGGGCTAGCGGGCCTCTACAATGAGCAGTTCTTC
CASGGLAGLYNEQFF
>TRBJ2-2|.|.|TRBV5-1
TGCGCCAGCAGCTTAGACAGGCCGAACACCGGGGAGCTGTTTTTT
CASSLDRPNTGELFF
>TRBJ2-6|.|.|TRBV7-9
TGTGCCAGCAGCCCGTCGACAGGACCTGGGGCCAACGTCCTGACTTTC
CASSPSTGPGANVLTF
>TRBJ1-2|TRBD1|.|TRBV6-5
TGTGCCAGCAGCCCAAACAGGGGATATGGCTACACCTTC
CASSPNRGYGYTF
>TRBJ2-7|TRBD1|.|TRBV7-8
TGTGCCAGCAGCCCTAGGGGACAGGGGGTCCACGAGCAGTACTTC
CASSPRGQGVHEQYF
>TRBJ2-3|TRBD2|.|TRBV7-8
TGTGCCAGCAGCAGAGGGGCGGGGGGGCCGACAGATACGCAGTATTTT
CASSRGAGGPTDTQYF
>TRBJ2-7|TRBD1|.|TRBV19
TGTGCCAGTAGTCCTGGACAGGACCGATACGAGCAGTACTTC
CASSPGQDRYEQYF
>TRBJ1-6|.|.|TRBV28
TGTGCCAGCAGTTTGGCAGGGCGACCTTCACCCCTCCACTTT
CASSLAGRPSPLHF
>TRBJ1-4|TRBD1|.|TRBV5-1
TGCGCCAGCAGCTCCCTCCCGGGACAGGGTTCGACTAATGAAAAACTGTTTTTT
CASSSLPGQGSTNEKLFF
>TRBJ1-4|.|few|TRBV5-6
TGTGCCAGCAGCCCTGGTAGGGGGGAAAAACTGTTTTTT
CASSPGRGEKLFF
>TRBJ1-5|TRBD1|.|TRBV6-4
TGTGCCAGCATTACGGGACAGGGCAATTTTGTGGATCAGCCCCAGCATTTT
CASITGQGNFVDQPQHF
>TRBJ2-7|TRBD2|.|TRBV7-2
TGTGCCAGCAGCCACGCGGGAGCCTACGAGCAGTACTTC
CASSHAGAYEQYF
>TRBJ2-1|TRBD1|once|TRBV9
TGTGCCAGCAGCACAAACCCGGGACAGGGGACCTACAATGAGCAGTTCTTC
CASSTNPGQGTYNEQFF
>TRBJ2-7|TRBD2|few|TRBV6-6
TGTGCCAGCAGAAATCCCCGGGCGGGGGGCTACGAGCAGTACTTC
CASRNPRAGGYEQYF
>TRBJ2-7|TRBD2|.|TRBV6-1
TGTGCCAGCAGACCGTCCCCGGGACTAGCGCACGAGCAGTACTTC
CASRPSPGLAHEQYF
>TRBJ2-7|TRBD1|once|TRBV15
TGTGCCACCAGTAGAGACAGGGGGCATTACGAGCAGTACTTC
CATSRDRGHYEQYF
>TRBJ1-1|.|.|TRBV7-9
TGTGCCAGCAGCTTAGCGGGTCGGTATGAGGACACTGAAGCTTTCTTT
CASSLAGRYEDTEAFF
>TRBJ2-2|.|.|TRBV2
TGTGCCAGCAAGGGGGATACGAACACCGGGGAGCTGTTTTTT
CASKGDTNTGELFF
>TRBJ2-1|TRBD2|.|TRBV18
TGTGCCAGCTCACCTTTTCTTAGCGGGAGATCCTACAATGAGCAGTTCTTC
CASSPFLSGRSYNEQFF
>TRBJ2-7|.|few|TRBV27
TGTGCCGGGCCTTCCTACGAGCAGTACTTC
CAGPSYEQYF
>TRBJ2-5|TRBD2|.|TRBV18
TGTGCCAGCTCACCTGTTAGCGGGGGGAAAGAGACCCAGTACTTC
CASSPVSGGKETQYF
>TRBJ1-4|.|few|TRBV2
TGTGCCAGCGCGCTAGAGGGTGAAAAACTGTTTTTT
CASALEGEKLFF
>TRBJ2-7|.|once|TRBV19
TGTGCCAGTAGTATAGCGGGGATATACGAGCAGTACTTC
CASSIAGIYEQYF
>TRBJ1-2|.|.|TRBV28
TGTGCCAGCAGTTTTTGGGGCGCCTGGGGCTACACCTTC
CASSFWGAWGYTF
>TRBJ2-7|.|.|TRBV27
TGTGCCAGCAGTCGAGACTGGAGCTCCTACGAGCAGTACTTC
CASSRDWSSYEQYF
>TRBJ2-7|.|.|TRBV29-1
TGCAGCGTGGGGCGTCGGCGGGGTAGCTCCTACGAGCAGTACTTC
CSVGRRRGSSYEQYF
>TRBJ1-4|.|.|TRBV7-9
TGTGCCAGCAGCATTAGTGCAACTAATGAAAAACTGTTTTTT
CASSISATNEKLFF
>TRBJ2-7|.|.|TRBV6-5
TGTGCCAGCAGTTACTCGCGGGTTCGGAACTACGAGCAGTACTTC
CASSYSRVRNYEQYF
>TRBJ1-2|TRBD1|once|TRBV7-9
TGTGCCAGCAGCAAACAGGGGATCTATGGCTACACCTTC
CASSKQGIYGYTF
>TRBJ2-5|TRBD2|.|TRBV6-6
TGTGCCAGCACCGGGGGGGTGGGGGAGACCCAGTACTTC
CASTGGVGETQYF
>TRBJ2-5|.|.|TRBV6-1
TGTGCCAGCAGTCTGGAAAGACACTTCCAGTACTTC
CASSLERHFQYF
>TRBJ2-3|.|.|TRBV27
TGTGCCAGCAGTTTAGCGACACTCACAGATACGCAGTATTTT
CASSLATLTDTQYF
>TRBJ1-2|TRBD1|.|TRBV6-5
TGTGCCAGCAGTTCCACAGGGGGAGTAGATGGCTACACCTTC
CASSSTGGVDGYTF